Below, 24 T cell receptor beta chains from the same sample are listed, as sequenced in a study of T-cell reconstitution after alpha-beta-depleted transplantation in children. The TCRbeta library was prepared with unique molecular identifiers. MiXCR, run by TCRdb on the PCR reads, gives a single entry per CDR3 protein. This table has more than 300,000 distinct CDR3 sequences, about 17% appearing once. The specimen comprised PBMCs, mostly from graft donor cells, sampled 360 days after TCRalphabeta/CD19-depleted stem cell transplant. The source of these receptors is a male patient aged 2-15 years who had a stem cell transplant for acute lymphoblastic leukemia, so the T cells may come from the graft donor.

This clonotype was seen at least ten times. V gene TRBV6-5 combines with J gene TRBJ2-1, with a tentative D call TRBD1 (6 bases). In germline, CDR1 is MNHEY, CDR2 SVGAGI. CDR3 length equals 22 residues. V shed 7 bases and J shed 0 bases, with 34 bases lying between them. The CDR3, as DNA: TGTGCCAGCACCCCATTACGGGACATTTTTTTTGAGCGGCCTAGCTCCTACAATGAGCAGTTCTTC. It codes for CASTPLRDIFFERPSSYNEQFF.

This clonotype showed up just a few times. The CDR3 DNA follows: TGTGCCATCAGCCCGGGACTAGCGGTGCGCAATCTCACAGATACGCAGTATTTT. Its translation: CAISPGLAVRNLTDTQYF. V is TRBV10-3 and J is TRBJ2-3; 11 bases agree with TRBD2. Per germline, CDR1 ENHRY and CDR2 SYGVKD. The ends lost 6 bases at V and 2 bases at J; junction bases unmatched: 13. CDR3 length: 18 residues.

This clonotype was detected a few times. J is TRBJ2-3 and V is TRBV24-1; D might be TRBD1 (5 bases). CDR1 and CDR2 (germline): KGHDR, SFDVKD. The V end lost 2 bases, the J end lost 1 base, and 12 bases lay between the germline ends. The CDR3 runs 16 residues. CDR3 sequence reads: CATSDSTVGGTDTQYF. CDR3 bases: TGTGCCACCAGTGATTCGACAGTCGGCGGCACAGATACGCAGTATTTT.

There are a few counts of this clonotype. CDR3 bases: TGCGCCAGCAGTACGGGACTCTCTTCCTACGAGCAGTACTTC. It translates to CASSTGLSSYEQYF. The chain couples TRBV5-1 to TRBJ2-7, with a possible D match to TRBD2 (6 bases). Trimming removed 5 bases at V and 1 base at J, with 13 bases between. This CDR3 spans 14 amino acids. CDR1 is SGHRS and CDR2 is YFSETQ in the germline V gene.

The chain uses TRBV6-1 and TRBJ2-7; D is possibly TRBD2 (6 bases). CDR1 and CDR2 (germline): MNHNS, SASEGT. With 4 bases removed from V and 3 bases from J, the gap between germline ends came to 10 bases. This CDR3 region has 13 residues. CDR3 sequence: CASSARGNYEQYF. The CDR3 region has the DNA TGTGCCAGCAGTGCGCGGGGAAACTACGAGCAGTACTTC.

The chain links TRBV4-1 to TRBJ1-6; D call uncertain. This CDR3 spans 17 amino acids. Germline V gene lookup returns CDR1 MGHRA and CDR2 YSYEKL. The V end lost 0 bases, the J end lost 5 bases, and 14 bases lay between the germline ends. Here the CDR3 DNA reads TGCGCCAGCAGCCAAGAAGTAGACCCACGAGATAATTCACCCCTCCACTTT. Translated, it gives CASSQEVDPRDNSPLHF.

This clonotype was picked up many times. The CDR3 DNA follows: TGTGCCAGCAGTCCCGAGGTGTATACGCAGTATTTT. It yields the protein CASSPEVYTQYF. The chain employs TRBV28 and TRBJ2-3, with no clear D. This CDR3 is built from 12 residues. The V gene's germline CDR1 is MDHEN and CDR2 SYDVKM. Trimming stripped 5 bases from V and 7 bases from J, with 10 bases between.

This clonotype has more than one count but fewer than ten. This chain uses TRBV4-3 with TRBJ2-1; 7 nucleotides agree with TRBD2. The J segment lost 6 bases and the V segment lost 4 bases, leaving 9 bases of the junction unmatched. The CDR3 sequence is 15 residues long. Per germline, CDR1 LGHNA and CDR2 YSLEER. CDR3 in amino acids: CASSPMAGVRNEQFF. CDR3 nucleotides: TGCGCCAGCAGCCCCATGGCGGGAGTACGCAATGAGCAGTTCTTC.

This chain joins TRBV11-2 and TRBJ1-4; D possibly corresponds to TRBD1 (5 bases). The V gene's germline CDR1 is SGHAT and CDR2 FQNNGV. V lost 1 base to trimming and J lost 5 bases, with 11 bases between them. The CDR3 is 15 residues long. The CDR3 DNA reads as TGTGCCAGCAGCTTAGGGGGCTCTTGGAATGAAAAACTGTTTTTT. Translated, it gives CASSLGGSWNEKLFF.

Only a few counts were recorded for this clonotype. The chain carries TRBV7-9 and TRBJ2-2; no clear D. The CDR3 has 13 amino acids. The V end was cut by 4 bases, the J end by 7 bases, with 10 bases between. Germline lookup yields CDR1 SEHNR and CDR2 FQNEAQ (reference sequence). CDR3: CASSSSGVGELFF. The CDR3 DNA follows: TGTGCCAGCAGCTCCTCTGGAGTCGGGGAGCTGTTTTTT.

At least ten counts were recorded for this clonotype. The V gene is TRBV6-4, the J gene TRBJ2-2, with unresolved D. The CDR3 has 12 residues. V dropped 2 bases and J dropped 5 bases, with 3 bases sitting between them. Per germline, CDR1 MRHNA and CDR2 SNTAGT. The CDR3 region is CASSDLTGELFF. CDR3 sequence (DNA): TGTGCCAGCAGTGACCTTACCGGGGAGCTGTTTTTT.

The chain links TRBV15 to TRBJ1-5; no firm D call. Trimming shortened V by 5 bases and J by 7 bases, and 15 bases separated the two germline ends. This CDR3 contains 14 residues. Germline V gene lookup returns CDR1 LNHNV and CDR2 YYDKDF (reference sequence). Here the CDR3 reads CATSGSILGQPQHF. The CDR3 DNA is TGTGCCACCAGCGGTAGCATTTTAGGGCAGCCCCAGCATTTT.

The chain recombines TRBV7-8 with TRBJ2-7; D is unclear. From germline, CDR1 is SGHVS and CDR2 FQNEAQ. This CDR3 has 14 amino acids. V lost 7 bases, J lost 1 base, and 14 bases lay in between. CDR3 nucleotides: TGTGCCAGCACCCAAAAATTGGGATCCTACGAGCAGTACTTC. Protein product: CASTQKLGSYEQYF.

This clonotype has more than one count but fewer than ten. This rearrangement joins TRBV10-2 to TRBJ2-5, with TRBD2 matching over 11 bases. V dropped 1 base and J dropped 2; count of bases not matched to a gene: 6. The germline V gene has CDR1 WSHSY and CDR2 SAAADI. This CDR3 is 17 amino acids long. The CDR3 is CASSEWLAGGLQETQYF. The CDR3 DNA is TGCGCCAGCAGTGAGTGGCTAGCGGGAGGCCTACAAGAGACCCAGTACTTC.

This clonotype was observed a few times. CDR3 loop: CSVDRGPYNEQFF. The CDR3 nucleotides are TGCAGCGTAGACAGGGGCCCCTACAATGAGCAGTTCTTC. The J gene is TRBJ2-1, the V gene TRBV29-1, with 8 nucleotides matching TRBD1. The CDR3 has 13 residues. V was clipped by 6 bases and J by 2 bases; unmatched bases: 3. CDR1 and CDR2 (germline): SQVTM, ANQGSEA.

This clonotype has only a few counts. This chain uses TRBV28 with TRBJ2-7; D perhaps matches TRBD1 (6 bases). The CDR3 spans 15 residues. CDR1 and CDR2 from the germline V gene are MDHEN and SYDVKM. V lost 4 bases and J 3 bases, leaving 16 bases between the germline ends. CDR3 coding DNA: TGTGCCAGCAGTTCCCGGCCTACAGGGATCTACGAGCAGTACTTC. Its translation is CASSSRPTGIYEQYF. Full variable domain (rest looked up from reference TRBV28 and TRBJ2-7): DVKVTQSSRYLVKRTGEKVFLECVQDMDHENMFWYRQDPGLGLRLIYFSYDVKMKEKGDIPEGYSVSREKKERFSLILESASTNQTSMYLCASSSRPTGIYEQYFGPGTRLTVT.

This clonotype showed up many times. This chain joins TRBV4-3 and TRBJ2-3; 7 bases fit TRBD2. This CDR3 has 19 residues. Germline trimming cut 0 bases from V and 4 bases from J; bases unmatched to any gene: 16. Per the germline V gene, CDR1 is LGHNA and CDR2 is YSLEER. CDR3 residues: CASSQEGRYSTGGSDTQYF. Written as DNA, the CDR3 is TGCGCCAGCAGCCAAGAAGGACGATACTCTACGGGAGGCTCAGATACGCAGTATTTT.

This clonotype was detected many times. This rearrangement joins TRBV15 to TRBJ2-3, with D possibly being TRBD2 (5 bases). Germline CDR1 is LNHNV and CDR2 is YYDKDF (reference sequence). The length of the CDR3 is 15 residues. Trimming stripped 5 bases from V and 1 base from J, with 13 bases between. The CDR3 spells CATSWRVVGTDTQYF. CDR3 DNA: TGTGCCACCAGCTGGCGGGTGGTGGGCACAGATACGCAGTATTTT.

On this clonotype: One end of the junction varies from germline; a read error may be responsible. The chain links TRBV12-3 or TRBV12-4 to TRBJ1-5, with 8 bases identical to TRBD1. This CDR3 is built from 16 residues. CDR3 amino acids: CASGLDSGGLNQPQHF. In nucleotides, the CDR3 is TGTGCCAGCGGTTTAGACTCAGGGGGCCTCAATCAGCCCCAGCATTTT.

The table lists this clonotype with a few counts. The gene calls are TRBV20-1 and TRBJ2-5, with 14 bases lining up with TRBD2. Germline CDR1 is DFQATT and CDR2 is SNEGSKA (reference sequence). This CDR3 region has 15 residues. Unmatched junction bases numbered 7, after V lost 6 bases and J lost 4 bases. In DNA, the CDR3 is TGCAGTGCCCGAACGGGACTAGCGGGAGCAGAGACCCAGTACTTC. Translated, it gives CSARTGLAGAETQYF.

This clonotype turned up a few times. The genes are TRBV20-1 and TRBJ2-3, with 7 bases that match TRBD2. Germline loops: CDR1 DFQATT, CDR2 SNEGSKA (reference sequence). The V and J ends lost 4 bases and 11 bases, in that order; junction bases with no gene match: 21. CDR3 length: 16 residues. CDR3 protein: CSAKGRADYPTTQQYF. CDR3 coding DNA: TGCAGTGCTAAGGGGAGGGCAGATTACCCCACTACTCAGCAGTATTTT.

This clonotype was counted only a few times. The V gene is TRBV7-2, the J gene TRBJ2-5; D is unclear. Looked up from germline, CDR1 is SGHTA and CDR2 is FQGNSA. V lost 0 bases, J lost 1 base, and 12 bases lay in between. The CDR3 is 16 residues long. CDR3 DNA: TGTGCCAGCAGCTTAGCCAGTAGGCTCATCCAAGAGACCCAGTACTTC. Translated, it gives CASSLASRLIQETQYF.

The chain employs TRBV4-1 and TRBJ1-4, with a tentative D call TRBD1 (5 bases). The CDR3 consists of 13 residues. Deletions cut 2 bases from V and 6 bases from J, with 7 bases between. Looked up from germline, CDR1 is MGHRA and CDR2 is YSYEKL. CDR3 loop: CASSQQGDEKLFF. The CDR3 nucleotides are TGCGCCAGCAGCCAACAGGGTGATGAAAAACTGTTTTTT.

This clonotype was picked up one time. This chain links TRBV18 with TRBJ2-5; D is perhaps TRBD2 (5 bases). The V end was cut by 0 bases, the J end by 2 bases, with 7 bases between. The germline gives CDR1 KGHSH, CDR2 LQKENI. The CDR3 is 14 residues long. DNA for the CDR3: TGTGCCAGCTCACCACCGACTATTCAAGAGACCCAGTACTTC. The encoded protein is CASSPPTIQETQYF.